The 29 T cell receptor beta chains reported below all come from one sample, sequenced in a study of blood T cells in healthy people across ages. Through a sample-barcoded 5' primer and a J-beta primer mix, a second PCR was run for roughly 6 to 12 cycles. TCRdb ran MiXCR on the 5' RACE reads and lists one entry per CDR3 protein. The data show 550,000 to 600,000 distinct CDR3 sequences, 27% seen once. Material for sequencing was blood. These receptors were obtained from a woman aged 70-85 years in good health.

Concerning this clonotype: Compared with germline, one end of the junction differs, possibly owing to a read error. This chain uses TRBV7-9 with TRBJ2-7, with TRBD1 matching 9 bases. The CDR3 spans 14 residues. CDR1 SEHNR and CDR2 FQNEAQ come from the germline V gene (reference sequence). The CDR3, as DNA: TGTACCAGCAGCTCGGGGACAGGGCCCTACGAGCAGTACTTC. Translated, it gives CTSSSGTGPYEQYF.

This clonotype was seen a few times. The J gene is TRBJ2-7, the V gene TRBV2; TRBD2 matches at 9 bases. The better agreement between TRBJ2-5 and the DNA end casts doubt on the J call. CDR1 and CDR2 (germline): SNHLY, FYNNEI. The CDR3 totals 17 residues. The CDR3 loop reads CASSDRGSGGIRETQYF. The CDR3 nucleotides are TGTGCCAGCAGTGACCGGGGAAGCGGGGGGATACGAGAGACCCAGTACTTC.

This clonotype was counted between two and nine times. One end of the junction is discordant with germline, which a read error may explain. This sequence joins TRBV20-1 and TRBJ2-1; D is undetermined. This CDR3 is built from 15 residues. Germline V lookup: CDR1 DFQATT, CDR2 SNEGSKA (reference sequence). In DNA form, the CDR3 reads TGCAGTGCTACCCGGGCCCCGTGCTCCCACAATGAGCAGTTCTTC. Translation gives CSATRAPCSHNEQFF.

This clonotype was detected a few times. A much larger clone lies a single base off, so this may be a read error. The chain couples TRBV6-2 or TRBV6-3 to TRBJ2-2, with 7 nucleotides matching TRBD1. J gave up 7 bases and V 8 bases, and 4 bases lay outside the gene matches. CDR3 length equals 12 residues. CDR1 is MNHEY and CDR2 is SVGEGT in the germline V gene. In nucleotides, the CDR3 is TGTGCCAGCGTGAGGGGGCTCGGGGAGCTGTTTTTT. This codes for CASVRGLGELFF.

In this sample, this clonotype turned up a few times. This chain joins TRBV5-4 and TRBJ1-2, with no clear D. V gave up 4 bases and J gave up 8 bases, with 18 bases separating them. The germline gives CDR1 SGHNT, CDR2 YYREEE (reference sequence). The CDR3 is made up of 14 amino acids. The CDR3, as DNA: TGTGCCAGCAGCATGCCCCGGGGTGTAGAAGGCTACACCTTC. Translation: CASSMPRGVEGYTF.

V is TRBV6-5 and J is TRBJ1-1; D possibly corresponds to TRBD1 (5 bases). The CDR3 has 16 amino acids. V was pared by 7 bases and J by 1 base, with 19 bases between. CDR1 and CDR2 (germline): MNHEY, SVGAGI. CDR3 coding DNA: TGTGCCAGCACCCAGGGCGTGAGACGGACGAACACTGAAGCTTTCTTT. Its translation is CASTQGVRRTNTEAFF.

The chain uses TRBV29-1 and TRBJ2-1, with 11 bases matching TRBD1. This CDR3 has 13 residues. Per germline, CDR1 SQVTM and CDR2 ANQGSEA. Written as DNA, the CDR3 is TGCACCCTTTCCGGGACAGGGGGGAATGAGCAGTTCTTC. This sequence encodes CTLSGTGGNEQFF.

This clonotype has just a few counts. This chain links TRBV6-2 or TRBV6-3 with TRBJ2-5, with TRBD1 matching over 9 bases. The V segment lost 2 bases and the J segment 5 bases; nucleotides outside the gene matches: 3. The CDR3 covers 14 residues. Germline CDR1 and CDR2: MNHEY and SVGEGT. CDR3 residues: CASSYVTGGETQYF. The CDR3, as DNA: TGTGCCAGCAGTTACGTAACAGGGGGCGAGACCCAGTACTTC.

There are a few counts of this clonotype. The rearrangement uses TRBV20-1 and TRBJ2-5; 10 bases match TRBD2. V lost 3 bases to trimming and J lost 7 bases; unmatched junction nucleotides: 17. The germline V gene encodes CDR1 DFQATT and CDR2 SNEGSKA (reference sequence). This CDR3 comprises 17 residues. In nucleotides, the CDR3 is TGCAGTGCTAGCGCTGGCCCCTCTAGCGGGGGAGCTTTGACCCAGTACTTC. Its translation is CSASAGPSSGGALTQYF.

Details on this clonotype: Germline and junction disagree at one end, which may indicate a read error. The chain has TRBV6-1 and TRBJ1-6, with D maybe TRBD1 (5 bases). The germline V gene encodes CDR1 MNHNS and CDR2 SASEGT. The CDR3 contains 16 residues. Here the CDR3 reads CGSRPPGSSYNSPLHF. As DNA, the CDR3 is TGTGGCAGCAGACCGCCAGGGAGCTCCTATAATTCACCCCTCCACTTT.

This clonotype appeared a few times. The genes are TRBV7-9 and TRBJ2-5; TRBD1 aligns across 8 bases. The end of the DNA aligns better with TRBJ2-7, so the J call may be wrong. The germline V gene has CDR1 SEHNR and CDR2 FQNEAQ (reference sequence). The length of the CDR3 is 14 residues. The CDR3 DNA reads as TGTGCCAGCAGTTCACGCGGACAGGGCAACGAGCAGTACTTC. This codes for CASSSRGQGNEQYF.

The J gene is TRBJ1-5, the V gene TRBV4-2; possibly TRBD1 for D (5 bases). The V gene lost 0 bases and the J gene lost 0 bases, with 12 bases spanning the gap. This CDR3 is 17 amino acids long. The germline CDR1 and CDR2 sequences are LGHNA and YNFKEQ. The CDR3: CASSQDVGTYSNQPQHF. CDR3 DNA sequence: TGTGCCAGCAGCCAAGATGTGGGGACCTATAGCAATCAGCCCCAGCATTTT.

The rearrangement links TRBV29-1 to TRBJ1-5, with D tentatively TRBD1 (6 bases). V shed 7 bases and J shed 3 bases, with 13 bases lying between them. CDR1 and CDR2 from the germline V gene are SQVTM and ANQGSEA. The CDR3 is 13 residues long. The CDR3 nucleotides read TGCAGCGCAGGGGAAGTGGTCAATCAGCCCCAGCATTTT. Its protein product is CSAGEVVNQPQHF.

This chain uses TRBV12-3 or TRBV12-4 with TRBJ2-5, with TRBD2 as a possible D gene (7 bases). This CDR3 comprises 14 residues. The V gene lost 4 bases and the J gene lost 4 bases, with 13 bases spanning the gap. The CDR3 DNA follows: TGTGCCAGCAGTTCACGGGGGGCCGGAGAGACCCAGTACTTC. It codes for CASSSRGAGETQYF.

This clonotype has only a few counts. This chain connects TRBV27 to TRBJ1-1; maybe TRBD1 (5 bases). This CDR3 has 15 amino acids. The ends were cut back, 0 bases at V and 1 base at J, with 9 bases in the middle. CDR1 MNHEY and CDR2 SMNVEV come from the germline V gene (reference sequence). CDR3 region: CASSLSLTENTEAFF. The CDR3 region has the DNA TGTGCCAGCAGTTTATCGTTGACAGAGAACACTGAAGCTTTCTTT.

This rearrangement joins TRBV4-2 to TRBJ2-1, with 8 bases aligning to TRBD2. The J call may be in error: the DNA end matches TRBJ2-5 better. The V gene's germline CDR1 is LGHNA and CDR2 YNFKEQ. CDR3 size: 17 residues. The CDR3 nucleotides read TGTGCCAGCAGCCAAGGTTCTAGCCGGGGGGGTCGGGAGACCCAGTACTTC. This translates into CASSQGSSRGGRETQYF.

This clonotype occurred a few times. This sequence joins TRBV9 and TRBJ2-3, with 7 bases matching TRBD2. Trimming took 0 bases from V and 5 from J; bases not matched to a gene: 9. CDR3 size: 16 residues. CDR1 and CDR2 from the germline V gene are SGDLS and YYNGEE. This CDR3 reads CASSVGSFAGEDTQYF. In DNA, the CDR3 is TGTGCCAGCAGCGTAGGTTCGTTTGCGGGGGAAGATACGCAGTATTTT.

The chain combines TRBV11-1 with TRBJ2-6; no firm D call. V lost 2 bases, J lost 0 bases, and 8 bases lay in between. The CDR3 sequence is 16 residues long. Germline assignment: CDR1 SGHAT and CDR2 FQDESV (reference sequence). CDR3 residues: CASSLLRSSGANVLTF. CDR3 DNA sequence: TGTGCCAGCAGCTTACTCCGGAGCTCTGGGGCCAACGTCCTGACTTTC.

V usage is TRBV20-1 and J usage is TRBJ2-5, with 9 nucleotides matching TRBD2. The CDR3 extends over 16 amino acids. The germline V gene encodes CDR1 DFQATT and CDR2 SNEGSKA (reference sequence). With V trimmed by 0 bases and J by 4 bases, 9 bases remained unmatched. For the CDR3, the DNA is TGCAGTGCTAGAGACGTTCGGCGGGGGGGCGGAGAGACCCAGTACTTC. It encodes CSARDVRRGGGETQYF.

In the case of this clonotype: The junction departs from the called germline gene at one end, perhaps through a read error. CDR3 amino acids: CASSVRDTRYF. In DNA, the CDR3 is TGTGCCAGCAGTGTGAGAGATACGCGGTATTTT. The genes are TRBV2 and TRBJ2-3; D is unclear. CDR1 SNHLY and CDR2 FYNNEI come from the germline V gene. The CDR3 sequence is 11 residues long.

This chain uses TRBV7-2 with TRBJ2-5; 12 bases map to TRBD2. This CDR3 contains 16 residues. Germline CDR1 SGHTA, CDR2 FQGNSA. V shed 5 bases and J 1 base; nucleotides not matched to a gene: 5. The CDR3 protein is CASSPRTSGAQETQYF. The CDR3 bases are TGTGCCAGCAGCCCTAGGACTAGCGGGGCCCAAGAGACCCAGTACTTC.

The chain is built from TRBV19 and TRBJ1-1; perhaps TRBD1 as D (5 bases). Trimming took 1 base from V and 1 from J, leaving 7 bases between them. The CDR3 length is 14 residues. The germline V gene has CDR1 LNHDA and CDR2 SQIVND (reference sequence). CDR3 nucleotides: TGTGCCAGTAGTATAGGCCAGGGGAACACTGAAGCTTTCTTT. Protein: CASSIGQGNTEAFF.

The CDR3 protein is CASSLALLAGTTDTQYF. The CDR3 DNA reads TGCGCCAGCAGCTTGGCCCTGCTAGCGGGGACCACAGATACGCAGTATTTT. The rearrangement uses TRBV5-1 and TRBJ2-3; 9 bases map to TRBD2. This CDR3 is 17 amino acids long. Germline V gene data show CDR1 as SGHRS and CDR2 as YFSETQ. V lost 0 bases, J lost 2 bases, and 7 bases stayed unmatched.

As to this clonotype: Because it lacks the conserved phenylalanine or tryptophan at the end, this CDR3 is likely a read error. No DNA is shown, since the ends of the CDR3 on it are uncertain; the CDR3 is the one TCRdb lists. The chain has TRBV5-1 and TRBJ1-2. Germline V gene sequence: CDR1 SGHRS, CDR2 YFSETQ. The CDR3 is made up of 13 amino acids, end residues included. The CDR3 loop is CASSLEGRHNCTL.

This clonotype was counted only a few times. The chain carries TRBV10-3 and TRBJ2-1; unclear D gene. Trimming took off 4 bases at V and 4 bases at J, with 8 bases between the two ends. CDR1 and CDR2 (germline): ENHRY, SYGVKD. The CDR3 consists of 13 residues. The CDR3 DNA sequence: TGTGCCATCAGTGCCCCCGAATACAATGAGCAGTTCTTC. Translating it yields CAISAPEYNEQFF.

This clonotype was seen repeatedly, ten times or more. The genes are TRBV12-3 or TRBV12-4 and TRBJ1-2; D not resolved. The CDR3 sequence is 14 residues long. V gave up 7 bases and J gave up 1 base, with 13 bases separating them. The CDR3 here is CASNRGGSNYGYTF. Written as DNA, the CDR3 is TGTGCCAGCAACCGAGGTGGTAGTAACTATGGCTACACCTTC.

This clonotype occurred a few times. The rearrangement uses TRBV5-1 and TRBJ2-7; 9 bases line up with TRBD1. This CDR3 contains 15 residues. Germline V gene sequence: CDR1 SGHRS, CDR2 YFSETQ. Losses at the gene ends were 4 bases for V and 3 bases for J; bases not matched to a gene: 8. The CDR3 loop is CASSQKGTGIYEQYF. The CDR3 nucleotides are TGCGCCAGCAGCCAGAAGGGGACAGGGATCTACGAGCAGTACTTC. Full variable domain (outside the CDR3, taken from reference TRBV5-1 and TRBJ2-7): KAGVTQTPRYLIKTRGQQVTLSCSPISGHRSVSWYQQTPGQGLQFLFEYFSETQRNKGNFPGRFSGRQFSNSRSEMNVSTLELGDSALYLCASSQKGTGIYEQYFGPGTRLTVT.

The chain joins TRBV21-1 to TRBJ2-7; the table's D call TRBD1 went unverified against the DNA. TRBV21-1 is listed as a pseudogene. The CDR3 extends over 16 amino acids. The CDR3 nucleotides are TGTGCCAGCAGCGTATTAACAGGGGATAGCTCCTACGAGCAGTACTTC. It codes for CASSVLTGDSSYEQYF.

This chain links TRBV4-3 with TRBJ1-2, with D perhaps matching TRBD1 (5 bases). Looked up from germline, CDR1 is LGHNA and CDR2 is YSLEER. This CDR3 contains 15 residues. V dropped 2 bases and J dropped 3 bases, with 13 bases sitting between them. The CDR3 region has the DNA TGCGCCAGCAGCCAACGGGGCTACCAAGACTATGGCTACACCTTC. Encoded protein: CASSQRGYQDYGYTF.